These 4 T cell receptor beta chains were sequenced from one sample in a study of blood T cell repertoires in COVID-19. This table comes from immunoSEQ multiplex PCR, and its TCRdb copy is limited to in-frame clones, with some not included. The sample has some 150,000 clones; just under 85% are singletons. Sequenced: peripheral blood. The receptors were sampled from a woman in her thirties or forties with active or convalescent COVID-19.

Turning to this clone: At one of its ends the junction is not consistent with the germline gene, which may arise from a read error. The genes are TRBV6-1 and TRBJ2-7; the D gene is possibly TRBD1 (5 bases). Per the germline V gene, CDR1 is MNHNS and CDR2 is SASEGT. There are 15 residues in the CDR3. The CDR3 nucleotides are TGTGCCAGCAGTGACGAACGTTGGGGCAGGCGGAGAACTGACTTC. It is translated as CASSDERWGRRRTDF.

The chain employs TRBV5-1 and TRBJ2-3; 11 bases match TRBD2. Germline V CDR1 and CDR2: SGHRS, YFSETQ. Trimming cost V 4 bases and J 0 bases; bases outside gene matches: 4. This CDR3 is 16 amino acids long. The DNA for the CDR3 is TGCGCCAGCAGCCGGGGGACTAGCGGAAGCACAGATACGCAGTATTTT. This encodes CASSRGTSGSTDTQYF. Full variable domain (missing parts from reference TRBV5-1 and TRBJ2-3): KAGVTQTPRYLIKTRGQQVTLSCSPISGHRSVSWYQQTPGQGLQFLFEYFSETQRNKGNFPGRFSGRQFSNSRSEMNVSTLELGDSALYLCASSRGTSGSTDTQYFGPGTRLTVL.

This clone was observed a few times. The chain has TRBV27 and TRBJ1-3; 7 positions agree with TRBD1. V lost 2 bases, J lost 1 base, and 5 bases stayed unmatched. This CDR3 comprises 16 residues. From germline, CDR1 is MNHEY and CDR2 SMNVEV (reference sequence). The CDR3 is CASSLRPTGSGNTIYF. Written as DNA, the CDR3 is TGTGCCAGCAGTTTACGCCCGACAGGGTCTGGAAACACCATATATTTT.

The chain employs TRBV5-4 and TRBJ1-2; no clear D. With 0 bases removed from V and 8 bases from J, the gap between germline ends came to 14 bases. The CDR3 spans 14 residues. Germline V gene data show CDR1 as SGHNT and CDR2 as YYREEE (reference sequence). DNA of the CDR3: TGTGCCAGCAGCTTGGTCGGCGCGGGGTACGGCTACACCTTC. This encodes CASSLVGAGYGYTF. The full variable domain, completed using reference TRBV5-4 and TRBJ1-2, is ETGVTQSPTHLIKTRGQQVTLRCSSQSGHNTVSWYQQALGQGPQFIFQYYREEENGRGNFPPRFSGLQFPNYSSELNVNALELDDSALYLCASSLVGAGYGYTFGSGTRLTVV.